The clone carrying this T cell receptor (beta chain) was seen a handful of times. Its antigen is as yet unknown. The source of the sample is a study of post-analysis software for immune sequencing data. General study points: Higher frequency in patients than in controls was seen for about five TRBV segments, with TRBV5-6, TRBV5-1 and TRBV20-1 among them.

Trimming took 3 bases from V and 3 from J; bases not matched to a gene: 4. The germline CDR1 and CDR2 sequences are SGHRS and YFSETQ. The CDR3 is 14 residues long. Each TCR beta cDNA library carried unique molecular identifiers. TCRdb reanalysed the PCR reads using MiXCR and keeps one entry per CDR3 protein. The data show around 700,000 distinct CDR3 sequences, around 60% seen once. The chain uses TRBV5-1 and TRBJ2-3, with 7 nucleotides matching TRBD1. The source material was blood. The sequence was obtained from a girl aged 2-10 years with multiple sclerosis. The CDR3 DNA is TGCGCCAGCAGCTATGGGACAGAGACAGATACGCAGTATTTT. Translated: CASSYGTETDTQYF.